This note documents a single T cell receptor beta chain sequence. Its antigen is unknown. Primed by a sample-barcoded 5' primer and a J-beta primer mix, a second PCR proceeded for about 6 to 11 cycles. Every cDNA was tagged by a template-switch adaptor with 12 random nucleotides. MiXCR was run by TCRdb on the 5' RACE reads, yielding one entry per CDR3 protein. The sample includes approximately 1.5 million distinct CDR3 sequences, 42% of them seen just once. This entry comes from a study of blood T cells in healthy people across ages. General study results and limits: Age brought a roughly linear fall in TCR beta diversity measured per million T cells.

This CDR3 region has 16 residues. The junction had 8 bases not matched to a gene; V was cut back by 3 bases and J by 4 bases. Isolation recovered at least 6.5 million PBMCs from every sample. The extraction recovered at least 6 micrograms of total RNA per sample. Sequencing was done on a sample of blood. The chain carries TRBV12-3 or TRBV12-4 and TRBJ1-4; 7 bases map to TRBD1. The TCR comes from a woman between 18 and 29 years old in good health. CDR3 nucleotide sequence: TGTGCCAGCAGTTTTGGAGGGGGCAGGGGTAATGAAAAACTGTTTTTT. Protein sequence: CASSFGGGRGNEKLFF.